The clone carrying this T cell receptor (beta chain) has more than one count but fewer than ten. Antigen: not known. The germline gives CDR1 WSHSY, CDR2 SAAADI. V was pared by 5 bases and J by 1 base, with 11 bases between. The CDR3 is made up of 14 amino acids. The data were obtained in a study of cytomegalovirus exposure and HLA in healthy donors. The study's findings and limits: It was reported that TCR beta sequences correctly inferred the HLA-A and HLA-B alleles for most subjects. Earlier analysis yielded a pattern in which most TCR beta V segments were productive about 90% or about 30% of the time. In a later analysis, a missense DCLRE1C variant was linked to TCR beta V- and J-gene trimming.

The study ran its PCR with 60 Vbeta and 13 Jbeta primers. Sequencing used immunoSEQ multiplex PCR; TCRdb keeps in-frame clones, though not all of them. There are about 100,000 clones in the sample; 81% occur only once, and 2% to 2.5% lies in the top ten. The origin of this receptor is a man aged 30 to 39 in good health and CMV-seronegative. The chain employs TRBV10-2 and TRBJ1-1; D ambiguous. The sequenced sample was PBMCs. CDR3 sequence: CASSYTEQNTEAFF. The CDR3 bases are TGCGCCAGCAGTTATACAGAACAGAACACTGAAGCTTTCTTT.